This is a list of T cell receptor beta chains from one sample in a study of T-cell reconstitution after alpha-beta-depleted transplantation in children. Using its own MiXCR run on the PCR reads, TCRdb lists one record per CDR3 protein. The table shows around 440,000 distinct CDR3 sequences, with more than 9% occurring only once. Sequenced here: PBMCs, sampled before TCRalphabeta/CD19-depleted stem cell transplant. The source is a child aged 2 to 9 with inherited bone marrow failure, due to receive a stem cell transplant. The CDR3 runs from the conserved cysteine through the conserved F or W. The D gene is left open where the match is weak. A clone size is listed for some rows: how often the clone was seen (once, few, many), or a class if it is expanded.

cdr3_length	d_call	clone_size	v_call	j_call	cdr3_nt	cdr3_aa
13	-	many	TRBV18	TRBJ2-7	TGTGCCAGCTCACCCGGAGCCGGTTCCGAGCAGTACTTC	CASSPGAGSEQYF
18	TRBD2	many	TRBV12-3/TRBV12-4	TRBJ2-7	TGTGCCAGCAGTTTGACTTATGGGGGGGGTCCTTTCGCCGACGAGCAGTACTTC	CASSLTYGGGPFADEQYF
15	TRBD1	-	TRBV7-2	TRBJ1-2	TGTGCCGTCTCCGGGGCAGGGGGCCTTAACTATGGCTACACCTTC	CAVSGAGGLNYGYTF
12	-	many	TRBV30	TRBJ1-2	TGTGCCTGGAATTCCTCTAACTATGGCTACACCTTC	CAWNSSNYGYTF
17	-	-	TRBV29-1	TRBJ2-1	TGCAGCGTGTTGGGCAGGCGAACGGGACCCGGCACCAATGAGCAGTTCTTC	CSVLGRRTGPGTNEQFF
15	TRBD1	many	TRBV20-1	TRBJ1-1	TGCAGTGCTAATCCGGATCAGGGGGAGAACACTGAAGCTTTCTTT	CSANPDQGENTEAFF
15	-	few	TRBV15	TRBJ1-1	TGTGCCACCAGCAGAGATTTCGGGGGCGCGTCTGAAGCTTTCTTT	CATSRDFGGASEAFF
13	-	many	TRBV5-1	TRBJ1-1	TGCGCCAGCAGCTACGGGGAGGGCACTGAAGCTTTCTTT	CASSYGEGTEAFF
14	-	few	TRBV19	TRBJ2-1	TGTGCCAGTATGCCCCGCGTAGGAGACAATGAGCAGTTCTTC	CASMPRVGDNEQFF
14	-	many	TRBV21-1	TRBJ1-6	TGTGCCAGCAGCTTCGACTTCAATAATTCACCCCTCCACTTT	CASSFDFNNSPLHF
19	-	many	TRBV2	TRBJ2-1	TGTGCCAGCAGTGAAGGATCGAAGGAAGCGGGCCTCCCCTACAATGAGCAGTTCTTC	CASSEGSKEAGLPYNEQFF
15	-	-	TRBV13	TRBJ2-7	TGTGCCAGCAGCTCCCTCCCCGGGAGTGAATACGAGCAGTACTTC	CASSSLPGSEYEQYF
16	TRBD1	few	TRBV19	TRBJ1-5	TGTGCCAGTAGTGAGGGGGACAGGGGGTTATGGCAGCCCCAGCATTTT	CASSEGDRGLWQPQHF
14	TRBD2	few	TRBV3-1	TRBJ2-7	TGTGCCAGCAGCCCCGTGGGGGGGGGCTACGAGCAGTACTTC	CASSPVGGGYEQYF
14	TRBD2	many	TRBV12-3/TRBV12-4	TRBJ2-1	TGTGCCAGCAGTTTGACGGGAGGGTACAATGAGCAGTTCTTC	CASSLTGGYNEQFF
17	TRBD2	-	TRBV28	TRBJ2-7	TGTGCCAGCAGTTTTGACATTAGCGGGAGGGGTCCTCTCGAGCAGTACTTC	CASSFDISGRGPLEQYF
16	-	many	TRBV7-8	TRBJ2-3	TGTGCCAGCAGCTCCGGTTCTTTCGGGATAACAGATACGCAGTATTTT	CASSSGSFGITDTQYF
17	-	many	TRBV27	TRBJ2-1	TGTGCCAGCAGTTCCATATCTCGACTAGTTGGCTACGATGAGCAGTTCTTC	CASSSISRLVGYDEQFF
17	TRBD2	few	TRBV20-1	TRBJ2-1	TGCAGTGCTAGGGGACTAGCGGGAGGCCAACCCTACAATGAGCAGTTCTTC	CSARGLAGGQPYNEQFF
16	TRBD2	many	TRBV18	TRBJ2-3	TGTGCCAGCTCACTACTAGCGGGCCAAAGCACAGATACGCAGTATTTT	CASSLLAGQSTDTQYF
16	-	many	TRBV7-9	TRBJ2-1	TGTGCCAGCAGCTCCCCATGGGGGATTGGGGACAATGAGCAGTTCTTC	CASSSPWGIGDNEQFF
14	-	many	TRBV4-1	TRBJ2-1	TGCGCCAGCAGCCAAGATCAATTTAGGGATGAGCAGTTCTTC	CASSQDQFRDEQFF
14	-	many	TRBV5-1	TRBJ2-7	TGCGCCAGCAGCTTGTACTCGGAGCCCTACGAGCAGTACTTC	CASSLYSEPYEQYF
13	TRBD1	many	TRBV29-1	TRBJ2-5	TGCAGCGGGAGGCAGGGGGCAGGAGAGACCCAGTACTTC	CSGRQGAGETQYF
17	TRBD2	-	TRBV4-2	TRBJ2-1	TGTGCCAGCAGCCCACTTTGGACTAGCGGTTCCTACAATGAGCAGTTCTTC	CASSPLWTSGSYNEQFF
13	-	many	TRBV12-5	TRBJ2-7	TGTGCTAGTGGTTTCACCTCTGCCTACGAGCAGTACTTC	CASGFTSAYEQYF
14	TRBD2	-	TRBV27	TRBJ2-1	TGTGCCAGCAGTTTAATGAGCGGGGACAATGAGCAGTTCTTC	CASSLMSGDNEQFF
15	TRBD1	few	TRBV19	TRBJ1-5	TGTGCCAGCCGAAGGAGGACAGGGGAGGAACAGCCCCAGCATTTT	CASRRRTGEEQPQHF
13	-	many	TRBV6-1	TRBJ2-4	TGTGCCAGCAGCCCTGACTTCCAAAACATTCAGTACTTC	CASSPDFQNIQYF
13	-	many	TRBV6-1	TRBJ1-2	TGTGCCAGCAGTCCGTCCGGTAACTATGGCTACACCTTC	CASSPSGNYGYTF
12	-	many	TRBV6-5	TRBJ1-1	TGTGCCAGCAGTCCCCCGGGGCGGGAAGCTTTCTTT	CASSPPGREAFF
14	-	many	TRBV5-1	TRBJ2-5	TGCGCCAGCAGCTTGGCGGCTAGATGGGAGACCCAGTACTTC	CASSLAARWETQYF
14	-	many	TRBV5-1	TRBJ2-3	TGCGCCAGCAGCCCCGGATTTAGCACAGATACGCAGTATTTT	CASSPGFSTDTQYF
14	TRBD1	many	TRBV12-3/TRBV12-4	TRBJ2-7	TGTGCCAGCACCCCGACAGGGAAGATCCACGAGCAGTACTTC	CASTPTGKIHEQYF
15	TRBD1	few	TRBV18	TRBJ2-5	TGTGCCAGCTCACCACAGGCAGGGGGTGGAGAGACCCAGTACTTC	CASSPQAGGGETQYF
18	-	many	TRBV4-1	TRBJ2-7	TGCGCCAGCAGCCAAGATGGGGGGACTCGGATACCTCCTTTGGGGCAGTACTTC	CASSQDGGTRIPPLGQYF
18	TRBD2	many	TRBV6-5	TRBJ2-1	TGTGCCAGCAGTTACAGCCGACTAGCGGCAATATCTTACAATGAGCAGTTCTTC	CASSYSRLAAISYNEQFF
15	TRBD2	many	TRBV12-3/TRBV12-4	TRBJ2-7	TGTGCCAGCACCCCAAGGGGACTAGGAGTTGGCGAGCAGTACTTC	CASTPRGLGVGEQYF
16	-	-	TRBV11-2	TRBJ2-5	TGTGCCAGCAGCTTAGTTCCCCGAGGGGCCTGGGAGACCCAGTACTTC	CASSLVPRGAWETQYF
14	TRBD1	many	TRBV27	TRBJ1-1	TGTGCCAGCAGGATTCTACAGGGGGTCACTGAAGCTTTCTTT	CASRILQGVTEAFF
15	TRBD2	few	TRBV18	TRBJ2-7	TGTGCCAGCTCACCCCCGGGACTAGCGGCTCGCGAGCAGTACTTC	CASSPPGLAAREQYF
16	TRBD2	many	TRBV5-5	TRBJ2-5	TGTGCCAGCAGCTTCCGACTAGCGGGCTACCAAGAGACCCAGTACTTC	CASSFRLAGYQETQYF
16	-	many	TRBV4-1	TRBJ2-1	TGCGCCAGCAGCCAAGTCGGCCGGAGGGCCTACAATGAGCAGTTCTTC	CASSQVGRRAYNEQFF